This TCR beta chain was captured by sequencing in a study of cytomegalovirus exposure and HLA in healthy donors (TCRdb year 2017). Concerning the study at large: An earlier analysis of some 620 of the donors reported 250 to 350 Gb of sequence data and 117 million unique TCR beta sequences obtained from 150 million to 200 million T cells. On average, roughly 240,000 unique TCR beta nucleotide sequences were sequenced per donor among more than 350 genotyped donors of the cohort, with around 19% of those sequences being non-productive. Along with the approximately 700-subject first cohort, a separate validation cohort of 120 different subjects was used. The study aimed to test whether signatures of past pathogen exposure could be identified by cataloging public T cell receptors. The number of donors typed differed by locus, with 629-630 for A, B, C, DRB1 and DQB1, 522 for DQA1, approximately 570 for DPA1, and some 440 for DPB1. To study patterns of TCR occurrence, a later analysis re-analyzed previously published TCR beta repertoires from hundreds of donors and added high-resolution HLA genotyping. HLA typing covered class I and class II loci at four-digit resolution. The T cell repertoires of 550 to 850 subjects were profiled by immunosequencing and related to cytomegalovirus serostatus. Donor age, sex, ethnicity and CMV serostatus were compiled alongside the repertoire data. An early release that covered about 600 HLA-typed donors contained 250 to 350 gigabases of sequencing data and 70 million to 100 million unique TCR sequences. To decide whether each TCR beta V gene segment behaved as functional or pseudogenic, an earlier analysis of some 600 of the donors relied on high-throughput TCR beta sequencing. Roughly 5 DR-DQ haplotypes were handled as single units for association and clustering because linkage in the cohort was strong. Every discovery cohort repertoire had been produced on one sequencing platform. The study combined high-throughput TCR immunosequencing, statistical association of individual TCRs with disease status, and machine learning to predict cytomegalovirus infection status. Genome-wide SNP genotypes for about 60% of the roughly 670 donors were used in a later genetic analysis, which treated that subset as a discovery cohort. Rather than using new phenotypic data, the later analysis identified candidate immune exposures from TCR beta sequences and from how often those sequences occurred across donors. Of the approximately 400 genotyped donors, approximately 83% fell in the genetic ancestry cluster associated with self-reported Caucasian donors.

The study at large found these results: Because the 87-base-pair reads could not distinguish some IMGT-functional V segments, including TRBV6-2 and TRBV6-3, those segments were excluded. Around 16 rarely observed V segments, including chromosome 9 orphons, were excluded from the earlier analysis of almost 600 of the donors because counts were too low. In a later analysis, the rate of TCR association differed among HLA loci, with DRB1 alleles having the most associated TCRs and HLA-C alleles having the fewest. In the study, approximately 160 TCR beta chains were listed as associated with cytomegalovirus. It was suggested by the authors that the approach could potentially be generalized to other disease states and immunological phenotypes. Compared with the roughly 600-donor mean, donors in an Asian-associated ancestry cluster had fewer N-insertions in productive TCRs, according to a later genetic analysis. In a later analysis, HLA-associated TCR beta chains showed more clonal expansion and lower generation probabilities than non-associated chains that were equally common. Sequencing depth was assumed to be roughly uniform across donors in the presence/absence analyses, though that assumption may not hold. A cluster of highly shared sequence variants was judged likely to represent a technical artifact of the sequencing pipeline. In an earlier analysis of approximately 590 of the donors, most TCR beta V segments were observed in productive rearrangements about 87% or about 30% of the time, broadly matching IMGT annotations. A further reported finding was that TCR beta sequences accurately predicted the HLA-A and HLA-B alleles for most subjects in the first cohort. At a false discovery rate of 0.05, a later analysis linked about 16,000 TCR beta sequences to specific HLA alleles. When HLA alleles, especially DR and DQ, strongly co-occurred, attributing TCR associations to individual alleles was difficult. An association between a missense DCLRE1C variant and V-gene and J-gene trimming of TCR beta chains was found in a later genetic analysis and replicated in an independent cohort. CMV serostatus was the only immune exposure information available for the cohort. Three of the identified cytomegalovirus-associated TCR beta chains were confirmed in vitro to be specific for cytomegalovirus antigens. Most TCR sequences were observed very rarely across donors, whereas some public TCRs were present in many individuals. In a later analysis, several top co-occurrence clusters were reported to appear linked to parvovirus B19, influenza, CMV and Epstein-Barr virus. In this cohort, only TCR beta chains were sequenced, and detectable features were limited by the absence of alpha or paired-chain data. According to a later analysis, most CMV-associated TCR beta chains appeared to be HLA-restricted, and the HLA associations seemed to be driven largely by CMV exposure. Linkage disequilibrium might explain the correlated functional status among segregating V segments, but an unknown experimental factor could not be ruled out. HLA typing was unavailable for some donors at each locus, so association tests used only the typed subset. In both the original and validation cohorts, the classifier was reported to diagnose cytomegalovirus status with high specificity and sensitivity.

Library construction relied on the immunoSEQ multiplex PCR assay. For the multiplex PCR, a mixture combining 60 forward primers for TCR Vbeta segments and 13 reverse primers for TCR Jbeta segments was used. Amplification of the CDR3 region of rearranged TCR beta genes was performed with a multiplex PCR assay on genomic DNA. The Illumina HiSeq System was used to sequence the amplified TCR beta libraries as 87-base-pair reads. Per the source publication's procedure: A later analysis tallied tens of millions of unique TCR beta chains across the roughly 610 repertoires, and some 12 million of those chains were shared by two or more donors. Raw reads were error-corrected and collapsed into unique sequences with a nearest-neighbor algorithm that merged closely related sequences to remove PCR and sequencing errors. CDR3 sequences were aligned to IMGT reference sequences to assign V, D and J gene segments. For a sequence to be retained, at least a six-nucleotide match to both a V gene segment and a J gene segment was required. Rearrangements were called productive when the CDR3 lacked stop codons and stayed in frame with V and J; all others were non-productive. CDR3 was defined by IMGT convention, running from the second conserved V-encoded cysteine to the conserved J-encoded phenylalanine. In an earlier analysis of approximately 500 of the donors, sequences lacking an unambiguous match to a single V gene segment were excluded. In an earlier analysis of a few hundred of the donors, V segments were called functional above 56.7% productive rearrangements and were called segregating when the between-donor standard deviation exceeded 5%. A statistical classification framework was built for diagnosing cytomegalovirus status from the catalog of TCR beta chain sequences. A later analysis assigned V and J genes by comparing TCR nucleotide sequences with IMGT/GENE-DB human TR gene sequences. In a later analysis, CDR3 sequences and most-parsimonious VDJ recombination scenarios were assigned using the TCRdist pipeline. In a later analysis, every TCR beta chain was defined by the combination of its CDR3 amino acid sequence and its V-gene family, and reads without a unique V-gene family were dropped. A later analysis removed 500 to 650 highly shared, low-generation-probability nucleotide sequences to deal with suspected cross-contamination and a sequencing artifact. In a later analysis, a clonal expansion index for each public chain was calculated from normalized within-repertoire ranks of inferred template counts. In a later analysis, generation probabilities were computed with a VDJ recombination model fitted to out-of-frame rearrangements, and the resulting probabilities were checked against IGoR. A later analysis scored TCR-TCR, TCR-HLA and TCR-CMV co-occurrence with hypergeometric tests, applying a repertoire-size bias correction to TCR pairs. A later analysis estimated false discovery rates by permuting HLA or CMV assignments 20 times. In a later analysis, co-occurring TCRs were grouped using DBSCAN, with TCRdist sequence similarity added in when clustering inside HLA-allele-positive subsets. Co-occurrence clustering excluded repertoires with fewer than 30,000 or more than 120,000 public chains, plus five with anomalous nucleotide sharing. TCRdb obtained this table from immuneACCESS and retained in-frame rearrangements with V and J assigned. These tables miss some clones; where compared with another copy, unresolved V genes account for less than half of the shortfall, and the remainder is unexplained. The V and J calls and clone size come from that table; D and trimming were worked out from the DNA. Across this sample there are fewer than 200,000 clones, with roughly two thirds seen only once. Of the sample, approximately 4.5% falls within the top ten clones.

The germline V gene (reference sequence) sets CDR1 to SEHNR and CDR2 to FQNEAQ. Compared with germline, V lacks 3 bases and J lacks 2 bases; bases without a gene match: 9. From cysteine to phenylalanine, the CDR3 is 16 amino acids long. Just the 48-base CDR3 DNA is kept, in frame starting at base 1. The cohort consisted of hundreds of healthy bone marrow donors. Cohort members were all nominally healthy when sampled, although unrecorded immune exposures were likely present. The donor was CMV seropositive and was included in the group of 250 to 350 seropositive cohort members. Each donor provided a peripheral blood sample, and peripheral blood mononuclear cells were used for TCR beta sequencing. The Qiagen DNeasy Blood Extraction Kit was used to extract genomic DNA from the blood cell samples. This clone was found once. What this receptor recognizes is not known. No base quality information exists; no much larger clone differs at one position.

The chain links TRBV7-9 with TRBJ2-5, with 7 middle bases fitting TRBD2. The TCR comes from a woman aged 18-29 years in good health and CMV-seropositive. Sequenced: PBMCs. This receptor has the CDR3 CASSFRAGVLQETQYF. The DNA reads as follows: TGTGCCAGCAGCTTCAGGGCGGGGGTCCTACAAGAGACCCAGTACTTC.